These T cell receptor beta chains were read from a single sample in a study of blood T cell repertoires in COVID-19. Sequencing was performed with immunoSEQ multiplex PCR; in TCRdb, only in-frame clones are kept and a portion is missing. The sample shows roughly 200,000 clones, over 75% of them seen only once. The sequenced sample consisted of peripheral blood. The source of these receptors is a man in his fifties or sixties with acute or convalescent COVID-19. The CDR3 runs from the conserved cysteine through the conserved F or W. A D gene is named only where the DNA matches it firmly. Size values are once, few and many counts, or a class for expanded clones, and some rows have none.

TRBV7-9	TRBJ2-4	-	-	CASSLAAATGYKNIQYF	TGTGCCAGCAGCTTAGCGGCGGCCACTGGCTACAAAAACATTCAGTACTTC
TRBV19	TRBJ2-7	-	TRBD2	CASSGREGYEQYF	TGTGCCAGTAGCGGCAGGGAGGGCTACGAGCAGTACTTC
TRBV12-5	TRBJ2-1	-	-	CASGPLTWEQFF	TGTGCTAGTGGCCCTCTAACTTGGGAGCAGTTCTTC
TRBV24-1	TRBJ2-1	-	TRBD2	CATTQGGRANEQFF	TGTGCCACCACTCAAGGCGGGAGGGCCAATGAGCAGTTCTTC
TRBV21-1	TRBJ2-1	-	-	CASSKGGSLGNEQFF	TGTGCCAGCAGCAAGGGCGGGAGTCTGGGAAATGAGCAGTTCTTC
TRBV3-1/TRBV3-2	TRBJ2-2	-	TRBD2	CASSRPGLVLTGELFF	TGTGCCAGCAGCCGACCGGGACTAGTATTAACCGGGGAGCTGTTTTTT
TRBV6-5	TRBJ2-1	-	TRBD2	CASSRTSGYNEQFF	TGTGCCAGCAGCAGGACTAGCGGCTACAATGAGCAGTTCTTC
TRBV28	TRBJ1-3	-	-	CASRLSSGNTIYF	TGTGCCAGCAGGTTGAGCTCTGGAAACACCATATATTTT
TRBV5-5	TRBJ1-1	-	TRBD1	CASDHPRDRGFYTEAFF	TGTGCCAGCGACCATCCCCGTGACAGGGGATTTTACACTGAAGCTTTCTTT
TRBV7-9	TRBJ1-2	-	-	CASSHPFAEGYTF	TGTGCCAGCAGCCACCCTTTCGCAGAAGGCTACACCTTC
TRBV7-9	TRBJ2-7	few	TRBD1	CASSPWTGDLYEQYF	TGTGCCAGCAGCCCCTGGACAGGGGACCTCTACGAGCAGTACTTC
TRBV27	TRBJ1-5	few	-	CASSLAPGQRSNQPQHF	TGTGCCAGCAGTTTAGCCCCAGGACAGCGGAGCAATCAGCCCCAGCATTTT
TRBV4-1	TRBJ1-3	-	-	CASSHDSSSGNTIYF	TGCGCCAGCAGCCACGACAGTTCCTCTGGAAACACCATATATTTT
TRBV12-3/TRBV12-4	TRBJ1-4	once	TRBD1	CASRTGTNEKLFF	TGTGCCAGCAGGACAGGGACTAATGAAAAACTGTTTTTT
TRBV5-1	TRBJ2-1	-	TRBD2	CASSLPSGGPMDEQFF	TGCGCCAGCAGCTTGCCTTCGGGAGGGCCGATGGATGAGCAGTTCTTC
TRBV11-3	TRBJ2-3	-	-	CASRPHADTQYF	TGTGCCAGCAGGCCACACGCAGATACGCAGTATTTT
TRBV5-5	TRBJ1-1	-	-	CASRRTVNTEAFF	TGTGCCAGCAGACGGACAGTGAACACTGAAGCTTTCTTT
TRBV7-9	TRBJ2-2	few	-	CASSHGVRVGELFF	TGTGCCAGCAGCCATGGAGTGAGGGTCGGGGAGCTGTTTTTT
TRBV4-1	TRBJ2-1	-	-	CASSQGESGPYNEQFF	TGCGCCAGCAGCCAAGGGGAGAGCGGTCCCTACAATGAGCAGTTCTTC
TRBV4-1	TRBJ2-1	-	-	CASSHPEGVSEQFF	TGCGCCAGCAGCCATCCCGAGGGGGTCAGTGAGCAGTTCTTC
TRBV19	TRBJ1-5	-	TRBD1	CASSITGGNQPQHF	TGTGCCAGTAGTATTACAGGGGGTAATCAGCCCCAGCATTTT
TRBV15	TRBJ2-2	-	-	CATSKNRQTGELFF	TGTGCCACCAGCAAAAACCGCCAGACCGGGGAGCTGTTTTTT
TRBV11-3	TRBJ2-2	-	TRBD1	CASSRTGKTNTGELFF	TGTGCCAGCAGCCGGACAGGGAAAACCAACACCGGGGAGCTGTTTTTT
TRBV27	TRBJ2-7	-	TRBD2	CASSLAGVPHEQYF	TGTGCCAGTTCACTAGCGGGAGTACCCCACGAGCAGTACTTC
TRBV9	TRBJ2-1	-	-	CASSVESGRGLEQFF	TGTGCCAGCAGCGTAGAAAGCGGGCGAGGTCTTGAGCAGTTCTTC
TRBV6-2/TRBV6-3	TRBJ2-3	-	TRBD2	CASSYLGLAGMRDTQYF	TGTGCCAGCAGTTACCTTGGACTAGCGGGAATGAGGGATACGCAGTATTTT
TRBV4-3	TRBJ2-7	-	-	CASSQGPGNYEQYF	TGCGCCAGCAGCCAAGGCCCGGGGAACTACGAGCAGTACTTC
TRBV28	TRBJ2-1	-	TRBD2	CASTGTSGSMRFF	TGTGCCAGCACCGGGACTAGCGGGAGCATGAGGTTCTTC
TRBV27	TRBJ2-3	-	-	CASRSRGLRSTDTQYF	TGTGCCAGCCGCTCTAGGGGGTTGAGAAGCACAGATACGCAGTATTTT
TRBV10-3	TRBJ1-1	-	-	CAISESRQGNTEAFF	TGTGCCATCAGTGAGTCTAGGCAGGGGAACACTGAAGCTTTCTTT
TRBV5-1	TRBJ2-5	-	-	CASSPIGGGETQYF	TGCGCCAGCAGTCCCATTGGGGGAGGAGAGACCCAGTACTTC
TRBV6-2/TRBV6-3	TRBJ2-4	-	TRBD1	CASSLGQGAPTKNIQYF	TGTGCCAGCAGTTTGGGACAGGGGGCGCCAACCAAAAACATTCAGTACTTC
TRBV7-2	TRBJ2-6	-	TRBD1	CASSSWTGFSGANVLTF	TGTGCCAGCAGCTCCTGGACAGGCTTCTCTGGGGCCAACGTCCTGACTTTC
TRBV5-5	TRBJ2-7	-	TRBD1	CASRSGTGLTYEQYF	TGTGCCAGCAGGTCCGGGACAGGGTTGACTTACGAGCAGTACTTC
TRBV19	TRBJ2-3	-	TRBD1	CASRLQGAGATDTQYF	TGTGCCAGTCGCCTTCAGGGGGCTGGTGCGACAGATACGCAGTATTTT
TRBV7-9	TRBJ1-3	-	-	CASSQTGIPNTIYF	TGTGCCAGCAGCCAGACTGGAATCCCAAACACCATATATTTT
TRBV19	TRBJ2-1	-	TRBD2	CASSETGLAGNEQFF	TGTGCCAGTAGTGAGACGGGACTAGCGGGAAATGAGCAGTTCTTC